This record concerns one T cell receptor beta chain sequence. This CDR3 is 14 amino acids long. The V segment lost 3 bases and the J segment 5 bases; nucleotides outside the gene matches: 6. CDR1 and CDR2 (germline): SGHTA, FQGNSA. The data were obtained in a study of blood T cell repertoires in COVID-19. Overall study context: Nucleic acid was either cDNA or gDNA, and it came from T cells, B-cell-depleted T cells, or PBMCs.

Patients at the Seattle site were enrolled during active infection and followed longitudinally. In the authors' workflow: Nucleated cell counts were estimated from reference gene primer amplification. Clones were sequenced by immunoSEQ multiplex PCR, and TCRdb holds only the in-frame ones, with some missing. V and J calls plus clone size are reproduced from that table; the DNA served to infer D and trimming. The sample lists about 200,000 clones, roughly 80% occurring once. This TCR came from an elderly woman with COVID-19, enrolled during active disease. The genes are TRBV7-2 and TRBJ2-5; 7 positions match TRBD2. Specimen: peripheral blood. This chain's CDR3 is CASSFGGGMETQYF. The CDR3 DNA is TGTGCCAGCAGCTTTGGGGGGGGGATGGAGACCCAGTACTTC.